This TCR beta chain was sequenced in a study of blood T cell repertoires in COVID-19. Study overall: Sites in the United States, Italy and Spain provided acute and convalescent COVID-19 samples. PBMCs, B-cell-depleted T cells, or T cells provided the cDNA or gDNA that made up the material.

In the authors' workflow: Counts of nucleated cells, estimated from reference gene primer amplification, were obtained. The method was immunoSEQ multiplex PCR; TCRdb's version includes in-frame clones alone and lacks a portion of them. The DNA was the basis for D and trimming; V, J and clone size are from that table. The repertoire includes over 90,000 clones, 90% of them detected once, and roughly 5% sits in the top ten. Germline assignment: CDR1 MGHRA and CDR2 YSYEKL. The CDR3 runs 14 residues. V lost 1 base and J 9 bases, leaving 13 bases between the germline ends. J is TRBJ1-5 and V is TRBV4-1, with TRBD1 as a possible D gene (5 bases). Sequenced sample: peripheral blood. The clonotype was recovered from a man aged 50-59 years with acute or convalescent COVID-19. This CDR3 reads CASSQAWGEGPQHF. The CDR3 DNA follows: TGCGCCAGCAGCCAAGCTTGGGGGGAAGGGCCCCAGCATTTT.